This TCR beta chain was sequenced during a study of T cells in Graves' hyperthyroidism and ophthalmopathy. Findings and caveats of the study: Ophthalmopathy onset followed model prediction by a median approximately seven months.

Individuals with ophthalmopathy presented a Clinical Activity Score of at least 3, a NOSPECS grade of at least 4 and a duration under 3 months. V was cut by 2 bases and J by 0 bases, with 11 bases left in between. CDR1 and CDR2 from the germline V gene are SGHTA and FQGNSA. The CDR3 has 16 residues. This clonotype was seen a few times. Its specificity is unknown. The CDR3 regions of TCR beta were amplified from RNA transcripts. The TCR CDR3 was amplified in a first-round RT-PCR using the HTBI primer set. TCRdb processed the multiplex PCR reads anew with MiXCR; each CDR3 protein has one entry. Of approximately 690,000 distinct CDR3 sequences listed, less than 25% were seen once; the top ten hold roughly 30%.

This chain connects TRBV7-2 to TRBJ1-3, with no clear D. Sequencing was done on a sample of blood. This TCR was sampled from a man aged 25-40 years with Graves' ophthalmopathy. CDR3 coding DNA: TGTGCCAGCAGCTTATTAGGCAAAATCTCTGGAAACACCATATATTTT. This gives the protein CASSLLGKISGNTIYF.